The next 25 T cell receptor beta chains were all read from a single sample in a study of human T cells and chemical hapten exposure. The time point denotes: patch test 1, 2 weeks after DPC sensitization. Treatment denoted: therapeutic diphenylcyclopropenone sensitization with weekly scalp DPC. TCRdb passed the RACE reads through MiXCR, listing each CDR3 protein once. The data contain more than 80,000 distinct CDR3 sequences, approximately 8% of them singletons. The sequencing here drew on whole blood, taken in connection with sensitization to the hapten diphenylcyclopropenone (DPC). All receptors derive from a woman aged 25 to 39 with alopecia areata. Some clones in this sample may be carry-over from other donors' samples.

At least ten counts were recorded for this clonotype. This chain joins TRBV9 and TRBJ2-5, with D uncertain. Germline assignment: CDR1 SGDLS and CDR2 YYNGEE. The V gene lost 4 bases and the J gene lost 0 bases, with 19 bases spanning the gap. The CDR3 has 17 amino acids. The CDR3 spells CASSLTSRPGYQETQYF. CDR3 nucleotides: TGTGCCAGCAGCTTGACCTCGCGCCCCGGGTACCAAGAGACCCAGTACTTC. Looking up the rest from reference TRBV9 and TRBJ2-5 gives the full variable domain: DSGVTQTPKHLITATGQRVTLRCSPRSGDLSVYWYQQSLDQGLQFLIQYYNGEERAKGNILERFSAQQFPDLHSELNLSSLELGDSALYFCASSLTSRPGYQETQYFGPGTRLLVL.

This clonotype was found many times. CDR3 residues: CASSPHIGESTEAFF. CDR3 sequence (DNA): TGTGCCAGCAGTCCACATATCGGTGAGAGCACTGAAGCTTTCTTT. V usage is TRBV6-5 and J usage is TRBJ1-1; D gene uncertain. Germline CDR1 and CDR2: MNHEY and SVGAGI. There are 15 residues in the CDR3. The V gene lost 5 bases and the J gene lost 4 bases, with 17 bases spanning the gap.

This clonotype has at least ten counts. The chain carries TRBV20-1 and TRBJ2-3, with D possibly being TRBD2 (6 bases). The CDR3 spans 16 residues. Per the germline V gene, CDR1 is DFQATT and CDR2 is SNEGSKA (reference sequence). The V end lost 2 bases, the J end lost 0 bases, and 15 bases lay between the germline ends. For the CDR3, the DNA is TGCAGTGCTAGAAGGCGGCCAGGACTAAGCACAGATACGCAGTATTTT. Translated, it gives CSARRRPGLSTDTQYF.

With respect to this clonotype: This clone may be a read error of a much larger clone one base away. The chain carries TRBV20-1 and TRBJ2-1, with D uncertain. The J call may be mistaken, given a closer DNA end match to TRBJ2-7. Germline values: CDR1 DFQATT, CDR2 SNEGSKA (reference sequence). This CDR3 spans 14 amino acids. The CDR3 sequence is CSARVVNSYNEQYF. The CDR3 nucleotides read TGCAGTGCTAGGGTGGTGAACTCCTACAATGAGCAGTACTTC.

Many counts were recorded for this clonotype. The V call is TRBV7-9, the J call TRBJ2-7; 7 bases are shared with TRBD1. V dropped 4 bases and J dropped 2; count of bases not matched to a gene: 5. CDR1 is SEHNR and CDR2 is FQNEAQ in the germline V gene (reference sequence). The length of the CDR3 is 14 residues. In nucleotides, the CDR3 is TGTGCCAGCAGCTCTAGACAGGGAACCTACGAGCAGTACTTC. This encodes CASSSRQGTYEQYF.

In DNA form, the CDR3 reads TGTGCCAGCAGTTACTCCGGGGCCGAATACAATGAGCAGTTCTTC. Translated: CASSYSGAEYNEQFF. The rearrangement links TRBV6-2 or TRBV6-3 to TRBJ2-1; D is tentatively TRBD1 or TRBD2 (5 bases each). This CDR3 spans 15 amino acids. V was shortened by 0 bases and J by 4 bases, with 10 bases between the two germline ends. Germline V lookup: CDR1 MNHEY, CDR2 SVGEGT.

This clonotype was counted only a few times. The chain carries TRBV7-9 and TRBJ1-2; D ambiguous. The CDR3 spans 17 residues. V lost 2 bases to trimming and J lost 0 bases, with 16 bases between them. Per the germline V gene, CDR1 is SEHNR and CDR2 is FQNEAQ (reference sequence). The CDR3 loop reads CASSLIGREAANYGYTF. CDR3 in DNA: TGTGCCAGCAGCTTAATAGGCCGCGAAGCCGCTAACTATGGCTACACCTTC.

V is TRBV11-2 and J is TRBJ1-1; D gene uncertain. The ends were cut back, 2 bases at V and 5 bases at J, with 6 bases in the middle. This CDR3 is built from 12 residues. The germline gives CDR1 SGHAT, CDR2 FQNNGV. CDR3 nucleotides: TGTGCCAGCAGCTTAAAGGGAACTGAAGCTTTCTTT. This codes for CASSLKGTEAFF.

There are many counts of this clonotype. The J gene is TRBJ1-2, the V gene TRBV7-2; D is unclear. V was trimmed by 5 bases and J by 2 bases, leaving 9 bases between them. This CDR3 region has 13 residues. The germline V gene encodes CDR1 SGHTA and CDR2 FQGNSA. This CDR3 is CASSASLNYGYTF. The CDR3 DNA is TGTGCCAGCAGCGCATCCCTGAACTATGGCTACACCTTC.

Regarding this clonotype: A single base separates this from a much larger clone, so it may be a read error. J is TRBJ1-2 and V is TRBV18, with a possible D match to TRBD1 (5 bases). This CDR3 comprises 13 residues. Germline V gene sequence: CDR1 KGHSH, CDR2 LQKENI. The CDR3 sequence: CVSSPPAGSGYTF. The CDR3 DNA reads as TGTGTCAGCTCACCACCGGCAGGGTCTGGCTACACCTTC.

The table lists this clonotype with many counts. This chain joins TRBV20-1 and TRBJ2-5; 9 nucleotides match TRBD2. Per germline, CDR1 DFQATT and CDR2 SNEGSKA (reference sequence). V shed 2 bases and J 0 bases; nucleotides not matched to a gene: 10. CDR3 length equals 17 residues. The CDR3 sequence: CSARHSQRGANQETQYF. In nucleotides, the CDR3 is TGCAGTGCTAGACACTCCCAGCGGGGGGCAAACCAAGAGACCCAGTACTTC.

This clonotype showed up just a few times. J is TRBJ2-5 and V is TRBV6-5, with D possibly called TRBD1 or TRBD2 (6 bases each). The CDR3 loop spans 15 amino acids. Trimming pared 2 bases from V and 7 bases from J, leaving 17 bases between. The germline V gene has CDR1 MNHEY and CDR2 SVGAGI. The CDR3 bases are TGTGCCAGCAGTTACGGGGGGACAACTACGGGGACCCAGTACTTC. It encodes CASSYGGTTTGTQYF.

This clonotype has a count of ten or more. The chain joins TRBV18 to TRBJ2-2; D gene uncertain. The CDR3 has 15 residues. In germline, CDR1 is KGHSH, CDR2 LQKENI. The V and J ends lost 1 base and 6 bases respectively, with 12 bases between them. CDR3 amino acids: CASSPQGAVSGELFF. As DNA, the CDR3 is TGTGCCAGCTCACCACAGGGTGCCGTTTCCGGGGAGCTGTTTTTT.

This clonotype was observed a handful of times. The genes are TRBV3-1 and TRBJ1-1, with a possible D match to TRBD1 (5 bases). From germline, CDR1 is LGHDT and CDR2 YNNKEL (reference sequence). Trimming removed 0 bases from V and 5 bases from J, with 13 bases in between. This CDR3 is 15 amino acids long. This CDR3 is CASSQDAGFGTEAFF. The CDR3 coding sequence is TGTGCCAGCAGCCAAGATGCAGGGTTCGGGACTGAAGCTTTCTTT. Together with reference TRBV3-1 and TRBJ1-1, the CDR3 gives the full variable domain: DTAVSQTPKYLVTQMGNDKSIKCEQNLGHDTMYWYKQDSKKFLKIMFSYNNKELIINETVPNRFSPKSPDKAHLNLHINSLELGDSAVYFCASSQDAGFGTEAFFGQGTRLTVV.

This clonotype was observed a handful of times. This chain connects TRBV27 to TRBJ2-1; 11 bases agree with TRBD2. This CDR3 comprises 19 residues. V lost 0 bases and J lost 2; bases outside the gene matches: 9. The germline CDR1 and CDR2 sequences are MNHEY and SMNVEV (reference sequence). The CDR3 nucleotides are TGTGCCAGCAGTTTATCGAGAACTAGCGGGGGTTATACCTACAATGAGCAGTTCTTC. Amino acids: CASSLSRTSGGYTYNEQFF.

This clonotype was seen more than once but under ten times. J is TRBJ1-1 and V is TRBV7-9; D not resolved. The CDR3 is 14 residues long. CDR1 is SEHNR, CDR2 FQNEAQ, per germline (reference sequence). V was shortened by 1 base and J by 10 bases, with 16 bases between the two germline ends. For the CDR3, the DNA is TGTGCCAGCAGCTTAGGGGAAGGCCGAAAGGGAGCTTTCTTT. Translation: CASSLGEGRKGAFF.

Remarks on this clonotype: A read error may account for a junction end that differs from germline. The rearrangement uses TRBV7-3 and TRBJ1-5, with D uncertain. CDR3 length: 13 amino acids. CDR1 SGHTA and CDR2 FQGTGA come from the germline V gene. The CDR3 spells CASSLTGNQSQHF. The CDR3 DNA sequence: TGTGCCAGCAGCTTAACCGGAAATCAGTCCCAGCATTTT.

The J gene is TRBJ1-1, the V gene TRBV7-9, with D hard to call. Trimming stripped 2 bases from V and 4 bases from J, with 17 bases between. The germline V gene has CDR1 SEHNR and CDR2 FQNEAQ (reference sequence). The CDR3 is made up of 16 amino acids. CDR3 DNA sequence: TGTGCCAGCAGCTTAACGGGAGGATTCGGTAGCACTGAAGCTTTCTTT. Residues: CASSLTGGFGSTEAFF.

This clonotype has at least ten counts. The rearrangement joins TRBV5-1 to TRBJ1-6, with D maybe TRBD1 (6 bases). Germline loops: CDR1 SGHRS, CDR2 YFSETQ. V was shortened by 0 bases and J by 0 bases, with 7 bases between the two germline ends. The CDR3 is made up of 16 amino acids. Here the CDR3 reads CASSLAGDSYNSPLHF. CDR3 nucleotides: TGCGCCAGCAGCTTGGCAGGGGACTCCTATAATTCACCCCTCCACTTT.

There are many counts of this clonotype. V is TRBV6-2 or TRBV6-3 and J is TRBJ2-3; D is uncertain. Germline V gene lookup returns CDR1 MNHEY and CDR2 SVGEGT. V shed 2 bases and J shed 2 bases, with 5 bases lying between them. The CDR3 loop spans 13 amino acids. For the CDR3, the DNA is TGTGCCAGCAGTTACCCCAACACAGATACGCAGTATTTT. Translation gives CASSYPNTDTQYF.

This clonotype appeared many times. The chain employs TRBV7-2 and TRBJ2-5; D is uncertain. CDR3 length equals 13 residues. CDR1 and CDR2 from the germline V gene are SGHTA and FQGNSA. V lost 0 bases and J 4 bases, leaving 6 bases between the germline ends. The CDR3 here is CASSLASIETQYF. In DNA form, the CDR3 reads TGTGCCAGCAGCTTAGCTAGCATAGAGACCCAGTACTTC.

A remark on this clonotype: An end of the junction does not agree with germline; a read error may underlie this. This chain connects TRBV20-1 to TRBJ1-2; weak D call: TRBD1 (5 bases). Germline V gene lookup returns CDR1 DFQATT and CDR2 SNEGSKA (reference sequence). This CDR3 has 15 residues. The CDR3 is CSLGTLTRANDGYTF. The CDR3 bases are TGCAGTCTAGGGACTCTCACTCGGGCTAACGATGGCTACACCTTC.

The chain combines TRBV11-2 with TRBJ2-2; D is perhaps TRBD2 (6 bases). Germline assignment: CDR1 SGHAT and CDR2 FQNNGV. The CDR3 has 16 residues. Trimming stripped 5 bases from V and 2 bases from J, with 15 bases between. CDR3 sequence: CASSDGTFLNTGELFF. CDR3 coding DNA: TGTGCCAGCAGCGATGGGACTTTCCTTAACACCGGGGAGCTGTTTTTT.

The chain combines TRBV18 with TRBJ2-3; D unresolved. The CDR3 consists of 12 residues. V gave up 3 bases and J gave up 5 bases, with 6 bases separating them. The germline gives CDR1 KGHSH, CDR2 LQKENI. The DNA of the CDR3 is TGTGCCAGCTCACCTAAAGGAGATACGCAGTATTTT. It yields the protein CASSPKGDTQYF.

The J gene is TRBJ2-5, the V gene TRBV5-1; TRBD2 matches at 9 bases. Germline V lookup: CDR1 SGHRS, CDR2 YFSETQ. The CDR3 length is 15 residues. J was trimmed by 1 base and V by 1 base; bases with no gene match: 2. For the CDR3, the DNA is TGCGCCAGCAGCTTGCTGCGGGGGGGCCAAGAGACCCAGTACTTC. Translation gives CASSLLRGGQETQYF.